A selection of T cell receptor beta chains follows, all from one sample in a study of T cells in Graves' hyperthyroidism and ophthalmopathy. TCRdb itself ran the multiplex PCR reads through MiXCR, one entry per CDR3 protein. The sample consists of 500,000 to 750,000 distinct CDR3 sequences, 14% of them appearing once. The sample taken for sequencing was blood. All receptors come from a young woman with Graves' ophthalmopathy. Both conserved end residues are part of each CDR3.

TRBV2,TRBJ1-1,CASSGDRRGAFF
TRBV20-1,TRBJ2-7,CSAPISGSSYEQYF
TRBV24-1,TRBJ1-1,CATSSTNTEAFF
TRBV11-2,TRBJ1-2,CASTPGGSGGYTF
TRBV6-1,TRBJ2-7,CASSETGTSYEQYF
TRBV4-1,TRBJ2-7,CASSQRVLDRRLGEQYF
TRBV24-1,TRBJ2-5,CATVGGLQETQYF
TRBV20-1,TRBJ1-4,CSARDLEQGGEKLFF
TRBV4-1,TRBJ1-1,CASSPIGRLDTEAFF
TRBV7-2,TRBJ2-1,CASSLAPPSDEQFF
TRBV28,TRBJ2-1,CASSLTSGTYNEQFF
TRBV20-1,TRBJ2-7,CSARPSSSGTYEQYF
TRBV9,TRBJ1-2,CASSANRAADYGYTF
TRBV7-6,TRBJ2-2,CASSAPSGSAVGELFF
TRBV18,TRBJ1-4,CASSPGVNEKLFF
TRBV6-1,TRBJ1-1,CASVREGGYTEAFF